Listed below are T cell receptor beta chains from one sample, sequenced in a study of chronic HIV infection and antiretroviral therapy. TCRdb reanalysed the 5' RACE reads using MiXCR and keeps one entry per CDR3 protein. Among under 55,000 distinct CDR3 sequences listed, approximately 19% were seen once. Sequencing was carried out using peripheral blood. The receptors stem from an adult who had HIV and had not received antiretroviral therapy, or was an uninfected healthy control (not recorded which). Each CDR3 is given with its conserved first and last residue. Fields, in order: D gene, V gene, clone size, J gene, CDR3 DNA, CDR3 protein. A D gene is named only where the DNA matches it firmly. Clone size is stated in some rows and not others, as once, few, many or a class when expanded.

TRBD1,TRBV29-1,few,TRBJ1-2,TGCAGCGTTCGTCGAGGGGGCATTAAAGATGGCTACACCTTC,CSVRRGGIKDGYTF
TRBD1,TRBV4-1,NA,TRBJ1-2,TGCGCCAGCAGCAATACAGGGGAGAGGAGAAATGGCTACACCTTC,CASSNTGERRNGYTF
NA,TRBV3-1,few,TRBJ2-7,TGTGCCAGCAGCCAAGACCACGAGCAGTACTTC,CASSQDHEQYF
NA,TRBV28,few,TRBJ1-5,TGTGCCAGCAGATCGAATCAGCCCCAGCATTTT,CASRSNQPQHF
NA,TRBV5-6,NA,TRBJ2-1,TGTGCCAGCAGTTCGAAGGGGGGAGATATCTCCTACAATGAGCAGTTCTTC,CASSSKGGDISYNEQFF
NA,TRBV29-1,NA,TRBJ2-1,TGCAGCTGCACGAGTCCCTACTACAATGAGCAGTTCTTC,CSCTSPYYNEQFF
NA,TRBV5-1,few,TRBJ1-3,TGCGCCAGCAGCTCGCAAAACACCATATATTTT,CASSSQNTIYF
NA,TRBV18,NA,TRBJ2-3,TGTGCCAGCTCGCGTCGGGACCTACCCACAGATACGCAGTATTTT,CASSRRDLPTDTQYF
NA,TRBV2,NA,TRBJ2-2,TGTGCCAGGGGAGGAAGCACCGGGGAGCTGTTTTTT,CARGGSTGELFF
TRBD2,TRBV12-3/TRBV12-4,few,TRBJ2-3,TGTGCCAGCAGCCCCGGGACTAGCGGGAGTCGGAGAGATACGCAGTATTTT,CASSPGTSGSRRDTQYF
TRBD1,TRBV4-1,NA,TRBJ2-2,TGCGCCAGCAGCCTGTTTGACAGGGTTCTCACGAACACCGGGGAGCTGTTTTTT,CASSLFDRVLTNTGELFF
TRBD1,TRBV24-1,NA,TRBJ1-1,TGTGCCACCAGTGATTCCCCGGGACAGGGTGAAGCTTTCTTT,CATSDSPGQGEAFF
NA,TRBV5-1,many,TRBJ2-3,TGCGCCAGCAGCCGCCGTAGCGGTAGCACAGATACGCAGTATTTT,CASSRRSGSTDTQYF
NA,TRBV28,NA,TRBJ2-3,TGTGCCAGCAGTCCCAGTATCGGCTCGCAGTATTTT,CASSPSIGSQYF
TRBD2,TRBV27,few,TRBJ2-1,TGTGCCAGCACCCCTAGCGGTAATTACAATGAGCAGTTCTTC,CASTPSGNYNEQFF
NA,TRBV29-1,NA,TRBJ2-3,TGCAGCGCTAACACAGATACGCAGTATTTT,CSANTDTQYF
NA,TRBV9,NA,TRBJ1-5,TGTGCCAGCAGCGTCGATGGGGGCAGCGGGCAGCCCCAGCATTTT,CASSVDGGSGQPQHF
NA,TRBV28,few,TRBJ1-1,TGTGCCAGCACGGGGGACACTGAAGCTTTCTTT,CASTGDTEAFF
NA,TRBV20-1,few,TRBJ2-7,TGCAGTGCTAGCCCCGGGGAGCAGTACTTC,CSASPGEQYF
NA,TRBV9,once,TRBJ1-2,TGTGCCAGCAGCGTGACCGGGACGCCGAACTATGGCTACACCTTC,CASSVTGTPNYGYTF
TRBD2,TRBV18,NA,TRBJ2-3,TGTGCCAGCTCACCAGGCCGGGGGAGCGGGAGAGCGACAGATACGCAGTATTTT,CASSPGRGSGRATDTQYF
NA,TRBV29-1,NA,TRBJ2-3,TGCAGCGTTGTACGAGGGGTAACAGATACGCAGTATTTT,CSVVRGVTDTQYF
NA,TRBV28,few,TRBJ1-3,TGTGCCAGCAGAATGACAGGTTCTGGAAACACCATATATTTT,CASRMTGSGNTIYF
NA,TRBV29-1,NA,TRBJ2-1,TGCAGCGTCTTACCCGGACAGGAGCAGTTCTTC,CSVLPGQEQFF
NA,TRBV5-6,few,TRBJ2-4,TGTGCCAGCAGCTTGGGCAGAAGACTAGCCAAAAACATTCAGTACTTC,CASSLGRRLAKNIQYF
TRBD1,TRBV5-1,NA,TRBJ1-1,TGCGCCAGCAGCCGACAGGGGGCCACTGAAGCTTTCTTT,CASSRQGATEAFF
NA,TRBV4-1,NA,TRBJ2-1,TGCGCCAGCAGCCAAGCGAGGCGGAGCAATGAGCAGTTCTTC,CASSQARRSNEQFF
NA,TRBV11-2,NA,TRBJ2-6,TGTGCCAGCAGCTTAGATCATAGAGGTTCTGGGGCCAACGTCCTGACTTTC,CASSLDHRGSGANVLTF
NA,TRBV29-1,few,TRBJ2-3,TGCAGCGTTCGGGTGTTAGATACGCAGTATTTT,CSVRVLDTQYF
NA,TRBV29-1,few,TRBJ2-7,TGCAGCGTTGAAGGGTTGGCAGGGGTCTACGAGCAGTACTTC,CSVEGLAGVYEQYF
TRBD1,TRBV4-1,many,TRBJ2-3,TGCGCCAGCAGGTGGACAGGGGTCCCGTTCGGCACAGATACGCAGTATTTT,CASRWTGVPFGTDTQYF
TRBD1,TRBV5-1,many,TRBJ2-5,TGCGCCAGCAGCTACGGGACAGGGGTTACCGAGACCCAGTACTTC,CASSYGTGVTETQYF
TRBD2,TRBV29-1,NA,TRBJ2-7,TGCAGCGTTGAAGATCCCCGTCCAGGACTAGCGAGCTACGAGCAGTACTTC,CSVEDPRPGLASYEQYF
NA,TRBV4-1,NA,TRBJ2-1,TGCGCCAGCAGGGGAGGAACCAGGGGGAATGAGCAGTTCTTC,CASRGGTRGNEQFF
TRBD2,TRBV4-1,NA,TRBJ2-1,TGCGCCAGCAGCCACGGTTATAGCGGGAGGGCCTTTGAGCAGTTCTTC,CASSHGYSGRAFEQFF